This T cell receptor (beta chain) was documented in a study of T cells in Graves' hyperthyroidism and ophthalmopathy (dated by TCRdb to between 2018 and 2020). With regard to the full study: Peripheral blood was collected at initial diagnosis, before any treatment. TCR V-J signatures able to tell the groups apart were searched for in a discovery cohort of more than 90 patients, of whom roughly 42 had Graves' ophthalmopathy and roughly 58 had stable Graves' hyperthyroidism. The 95 to 100 discovery patients were randomly divided into training and test sets at a 7:3 ratio. The study also compared thyroid tissue and blood T-cell repertoires from more than five Graves' hyperthyroidism patients. An independent validation cohort of around 19 hyperthyroidism patients and over 15 patients who later progressed to ophthalmopathy tested prospective prediction of ophthalmopathy. The paper reports TCR Vbeta CDR3 sequencing of roughly 140 peripheral blood samples: approximately 43 ophthalmopathy, around 80 hyperthyroidism and around 17 progressor patients. Once sampling was done, hyperthyroidism patients were given methimazole at a starting dose of 30 mg daily, whereas ophthalmopathy patients were given high-dose intravenous methylprednisolone. What the research found in general, with its limitations: Blood samples also contained most of the expanded thyroid clonotypes (frequency above 0.001), which suggests that blood repertoires may reflect thyroid immune responses. Sample size was not statistically predetermined, and blinding of investigators to group allocation was not performed. In cross-validation, a model built on a 13 V-J signature told ophthalmopathy apart from stable hyperthyroidism with under 90% sensitivity and around 81% specificity, and in testing the same model reached 80%/75%. During validation, the model predicted progression to ophthalmopathy a median of approximately 7 months ahead of onset, with roughly 65% sensitivity and 72.22% specificity.

At least ten counts were recorded for this clonotype. Its antigen has not been determined. Per-nucleotide qualities are absent, and no much larger clonotype sits a single base away. The TCR beta CDR3 regions were amplified from RNA transcripts. The first round of RT-PCR for the TCR CDR3 was performed with the HTBI primer set and the Qiagen OneStep RT-PCR kit. A second multiplex PCR round built the libraries, followed by size selection and purification. The libraries were sequenced on an Illumina HiSeq2000 using paired-end 100 bp reads. The authors processed their data as follows. SOAPnuke was used to process the raw data, with reads discarded if the reads contained adapters or uncalled bases, had a mean Phred below 15, or lacked an exact constant-primer or identifier match. High-quality paired reads were merged with COPE v1.2.5, and unique nucleotide sequences were defined as clonotypes. MiTCR v1.1 was used to align the clonotypes against IMGT TRBV, TRBD and TRBJ reference segments. The analysis included only V-J combinations with a frequency above 0.0001, which together covered 99.2% of the repertoires. The TCS score was defined as F50 (clonal expansion) divided by E x V (chaos), with BLOSUM62-based TCRdist calculated between CDR3 peptides within each V-J. Welch's t-statistics and random forest reduced around 520 V-J features to 13, which were used in a naive Bayes classifier (R e1071). TCRdb itself trimmed the public reads at Q25 with fastp, ran MiXCR and retained productive beta chains. Identical CDR3 proteins give one entry, which carries the most common genes and DNA. What appears here as the V and J calls and clone size reflects TCRdb's work, not the paper's. The sample records over 400,000 distinct CDR3 sequences, 20% to 25% of which are singletons. The ten largest account for 45% to 55% of the sample.

In the ophthalmopathy patients, disease was moderately to severely active, with a Clinical Activity Score of 3 or more, a NOSPECS grade of 4 or more, and a duration of less than 3 months. Any patient with an uncontrolled infection, another autoimmune disease, pregnancy or lactation was excluded. Diagnoses were based on clinical symptoms, serum thyroxine and TRAb, thyroid ultrasound and orbital computed tomography. Ficoll-Paque density gradient centrifugation was used to isolate PBMCs from approximately 11 ml of fresh peripheral blood. Total RNA was extracted using Trizol reagent, and RNA quality was assessed on an Agilent 2100 Bioanalyzer. Between the V and J ends, shortened by 4 bases and 6 bases respectively, the junction contains 18 bases. CDR1 and CDR2 are drawn from the germline V gene (reference sequence): LGHDT, YNNKEL. CDR3 length: 15 amino acids, cysteine to phenylalanine. Only the CDR3 DNA stays, 45 bases, in frame from base 1.

The specimen sequenced was blood. The receptor was derived from a woman in her seventies with Graves' ophthalmopathy. This sequence uses TRBV3-1 and TRBJ1-1; the D gene is not confidently resolved. The CDR3 region: CASSPDSRRQSEAFF. The sequenced DNA: TGTGCCAGCAGCCCCGATTCCCGAAGGCAATCTGAAGCTTTCTTT.